The 10 T cell receptor beta chains below come from one sample, sequenced in a study of CD8+CD57+ T cells in acquired aplastic anemia. Patients selected for sequencing had displayed CD8+CD57+ cell expansion by flow cytometry. Genomic DNA provided the template from which TCR beta VDJ and CDR3 profiles were obtained. MiXCR was run by TCRdb on the reads, yielding one entry per CDR3 protein. Among about 180,000 distinct CDR3 sequences listed, about 44% were seen once. The sequencing sample was made of sorted CD4+, CD8+, or CD8+CD57+ T cells (not recorded which) from PBMCs. The receptors stem from a human donor with aplastic anemia.

This clonotype was seen more than once but under ten times. This sequence joins TRBV11-2 and TRBJ2-6, with 9 bases lining up with TRBD1. This CDR3 comprises 16 residues. Looked up from germline, CDR1 is SGHAT and CDR2 is FQNNGV. Unmatched junction bases numbered 3, after V lost 4 bases and J lost 2 bases. In nucleotides, the CDR3 is TGTGCCAGCAGCTCAAGGACAGGGGCTGGGGCCAACGTCCTGACTTTC. It specifies CASSSRTGAGANVLTF.

With regard to this clonotype: A single base separates this from a much larger clone, so it may be a read error. Because the CDR3 is missing its conserved closing phenylalanine or tryptophan, this is likely a read error. The rearrangement joins TRBV20-1 to TRBJ2-3, with TRBD2 matching over 9 bases. Germline CDR1 is DFQATT and CDR2 is SNEGSKA (reference sequence). The CDR3 loop spans 13 amino acids. Trimming took 3 bases from V and 5 from J; bases not matched to a gene: 3. The CDR3 nucleotides read TGCAGTGCTAGGTCTAGCGGGGTAGATACGCAGTATCTT. Protein: CSARSSGVDTQYL.

CDR3 nucleotide sequence: TGCGCCAGCCCAGGCTTCCCAAGCTCCTACGAGCAGTACTTC. Translation: CASPGFPSSYEQYF. The chain links TRBV10-1 to TRBJ2-7, with no clear D. Germline CDR1 WNHNN, CDR2 SYGVQD (reference sequence). The CDR3 extends over 14 amino acids. Trimming took 8 bases from V and 0 from J, leaving 14 bases between them.

Points on this clonotype: This likely comes from a read error, as the CDR3 has no conserved phenylalanine or tryptophan at its end. The DNA is left out, because the CDR3 cannot be placed on it with certainty; the CDR3 is given as TCRdb lists it. The rearrangement uses TRBV7-3 and TRBJ1-2; the table's D call of TRBD1 was not tested on the DNA. Germline lookup yields CDR1 SGHTA and CDR2 FQGTGA. Including both end residues, the CDR3 is 11 amino acids long. The CDR3 here is CASSLPLTGIE.

The chain couples TRBV5-6 to TRBJ2-7, with D perhaps matching TRBD1 or TRBD2 (5 bases each). With 2 bases removed from V and 0 bases from J, the gap between germline ends came to 15 bases. This CDR3 comprises 16 residues. Germline V gives CDR1 SGHDT, CDR2 YYEEEE. The CDR3 DNA is TGTGCCAGCAGCTTTCGGGGCAGGGCCAGCTCCTACGAGCAGTACTTC. It codes for CASSFRGRASSYEQYF.

This clonotype was seen at least ten times. The V and J genes are TRBV5-5 and TRBJ1-4, with a possible D match to TRBD1 (6 bases). V lost 0 bases and J 3 bases, leaving 9 bases between the germline ends. CDR1 and CDR2 (germline): SGHKS, YYEKEE (reference sequence). This CDR3 has 15 amino acids. The CDR3 DNA reads as TGTGCCAGCAGCTTGGTTTCAGGGGCTAATGAAAAACTGTTTTTT. Translated: CASSLVSGANEKLFF.

This clonotype has a count of ten or more. The CDR3 spells CASSFDGNYGYTF. CDR3 DNA sequence: TGTGCCAGCAGCTTCGACGGCAACTATGGCTACACCTTC. V usage is TRBV9 and J usage is TRBJ1-2; no clear D. Germline V lookup: CDR1 SGDLS, CDR2 YYNGEE. The V gene lost 4 bases and the J gene lost 2 bases, with 9 bases spanning the gap. The CDR3 runs 13 residues.

The CDR3, as DNA: TGTGCCACCAGCAGAGATCCCGGGGACACTGAAGCTTTCTTT. Protein sequence: CATSRDPGDTEAFF. The rearrangement joins TRBV15 to TRBJ1-1; D is ambiguous. Between the trimmed V and J ends, which lost 0 bases and 3 bases, there was a span of 8 bases. This CDR3 comprises 14 residues. Germline lookup yields CDR1 LNHNV and CDR2 YYDKDF (reference sequence).

This clonotype was detected only once. A much larger clone sits a single nucleotide away, making a read error possible. The CDR3 does not close with the conserved phenylalanine or tryptophan, likely indicating a read error. V is TRBV6-1 and J is TRBJ2-7, with 9 bases identical to TRBD1. The CDR3 has 16 amino acids. The ends lost 4 bases at V and 2 bases at J; junction bases unmatched: 9. Per the germline V gene, CDR1 is MNHNS and CDR2 is SASEGT. Here the CDR3 reads CASSGMGQGYTYEQYL. CDR3 DNA: TGTGCCAGCAGTGGAATGGGACAGGGCTACACCTACGAGCAGTACCTC.

Only a few counts were recorded for this clonotype. V gene TRBV15 combines with J gene TRBJ1-3; D is possibly TRBD1 (5 bases). The length of the CDR3 is 15 residues. Trimming removed 8 bases from V and 0 bases from J, with 14 bases in between. Germline CDR1 reads LNHNV; CDR2 reads YYDKDF (reference sequence). For the CDR3, the DNA is TGTGCCACCGGGGGAGCGGGGAACTCTGGAAACACCATATATTTT. As protein: CATGGAGNSGNTIYF.